This T cell receptor (beta chain) was sequenced in a study of shared clonotypes between healthy human individuals. Study-wide points: Rarefaction exposed incomplete sorted-subset sequencing despite large depth.

After removal of 5 bases from V and 4 bases from J, the junction contained 7 bases not matched to a gene. Germline V gene lookup returns CDR1 SGHVS and CDR2 FQNEAQ. The CDR3 length is 14 residues. Details on this clone: Its antigen remains unidentified.

Repertoires were generated with immunoSEQ multiplex PCR, while TCRdb's copy carries only in-frame clones and drops some. The sample carries just over 2,000,000 clones, roughly 96% recorded once. Negatively enriched CD4+ T cells were divided by CD45RA into naive and memory. The chain carries TRBV7-8 and TRBJ1-1, with 7 positions matching TRBD1. This receptor was taken from a man aged 18 to 35 in good health. The specimen was naive CD4+ T cells sorted from blood. Subset specified: CD45RA+ positively selected. Here the CDR3 reads CASSPRDSTTEAFF. For the CDR3, the DNA is TGTGCCAGCAGCCCGAGGGACAGTACCACTGAAGCTTTCTTT.